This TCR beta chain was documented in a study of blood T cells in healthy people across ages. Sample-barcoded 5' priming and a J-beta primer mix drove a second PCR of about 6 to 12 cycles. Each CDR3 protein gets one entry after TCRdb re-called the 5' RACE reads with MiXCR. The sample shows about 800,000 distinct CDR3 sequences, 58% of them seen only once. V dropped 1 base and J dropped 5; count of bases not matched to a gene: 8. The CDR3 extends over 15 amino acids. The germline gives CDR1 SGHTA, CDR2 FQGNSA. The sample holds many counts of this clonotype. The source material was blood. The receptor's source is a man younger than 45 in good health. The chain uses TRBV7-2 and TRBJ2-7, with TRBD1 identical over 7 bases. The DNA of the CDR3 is TGTGCCAGCAGCTTAGATGGGTCAGGGGGTAACGAGCAGTACTTC. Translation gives CASSLDGSGGNEQYF.